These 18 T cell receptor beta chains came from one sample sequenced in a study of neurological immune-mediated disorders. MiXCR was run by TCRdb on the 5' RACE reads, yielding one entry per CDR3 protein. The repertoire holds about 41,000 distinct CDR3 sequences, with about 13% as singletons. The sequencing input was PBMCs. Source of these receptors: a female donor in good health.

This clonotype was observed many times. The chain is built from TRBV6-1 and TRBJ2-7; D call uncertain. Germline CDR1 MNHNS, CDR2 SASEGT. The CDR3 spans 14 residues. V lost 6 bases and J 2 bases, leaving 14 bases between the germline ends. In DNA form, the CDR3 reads TGTGCCAGCAGCAGCGAAACCGGCGCCTACGAGCAGTACTTC. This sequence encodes CASSSETGAYEQYF.

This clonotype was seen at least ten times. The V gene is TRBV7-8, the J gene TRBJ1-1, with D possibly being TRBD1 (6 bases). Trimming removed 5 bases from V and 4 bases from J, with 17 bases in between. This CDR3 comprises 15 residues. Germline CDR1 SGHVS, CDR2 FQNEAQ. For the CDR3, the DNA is TGTGCCAGCAGCCATAGGGCAGGGGCTGGCACTGAAGCTTTCTTT. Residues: CASSHRAGAGTEAFF. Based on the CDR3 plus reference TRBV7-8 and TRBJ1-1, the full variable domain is GAGVSQSPRYKVAKRGQDVALRCDPISGHVSLFWYQQALGQGPEFLTYFQNEAQLDKSGLPSDRFFAERPEGSVSTLKIQRTQQEDSAVYLCASSHRAGAGTEAFFGQGTRLTVV.

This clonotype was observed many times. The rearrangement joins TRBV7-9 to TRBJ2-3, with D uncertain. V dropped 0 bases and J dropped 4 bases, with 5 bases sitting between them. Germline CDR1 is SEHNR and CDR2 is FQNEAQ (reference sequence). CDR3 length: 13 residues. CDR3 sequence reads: CASSLASSDTQYF. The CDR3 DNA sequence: TGTGCCAGCAGCTTAGCTTCCTCAGATACGCAGTATTTT.

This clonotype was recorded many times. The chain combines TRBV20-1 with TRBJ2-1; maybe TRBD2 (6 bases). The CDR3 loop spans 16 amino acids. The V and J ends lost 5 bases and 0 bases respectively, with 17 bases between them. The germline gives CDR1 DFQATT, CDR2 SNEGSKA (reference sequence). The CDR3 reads CSALKPGLNSYNEQFF. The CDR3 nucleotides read TGCAGTGCTCTTAAACCGGGACTCAACTCCTACAATGAGCAGTTCTTC.

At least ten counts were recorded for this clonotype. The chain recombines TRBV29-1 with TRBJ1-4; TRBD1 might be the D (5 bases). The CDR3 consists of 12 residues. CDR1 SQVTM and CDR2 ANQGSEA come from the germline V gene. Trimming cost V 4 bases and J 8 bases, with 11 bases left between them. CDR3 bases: TGCAGCGTTGGGGGGGGAGGAGAAAAACTGTTTTTT. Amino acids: CSVGGGGEKLFF.

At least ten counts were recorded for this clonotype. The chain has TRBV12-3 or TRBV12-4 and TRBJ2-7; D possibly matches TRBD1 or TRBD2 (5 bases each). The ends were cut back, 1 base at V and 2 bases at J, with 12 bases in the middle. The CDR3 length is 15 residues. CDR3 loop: CASSLGGQGTYEQYF. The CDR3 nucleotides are TGTGCCAGCAGTTTAGGAGGGCAGGGAACCTACGAGCAGTACTTC.

DNA of the CDR3: TGTGCCAGCAGCATAACTACGACAGGGGGTGGTCCCCAGCATTTT. This gives the protein CASSITTTGGGPQHF. The chain joins TRBV6-5 to TRBJ1-5, with 9 bases lining up with TRBD1. The junction had 13 bases not matched to a gene; V was cut back by 6 bases and J by 10 bases. From germline, CDR1 is MNHEY and CDR2 SVGAGI. This CDR3 contains 15 residues.

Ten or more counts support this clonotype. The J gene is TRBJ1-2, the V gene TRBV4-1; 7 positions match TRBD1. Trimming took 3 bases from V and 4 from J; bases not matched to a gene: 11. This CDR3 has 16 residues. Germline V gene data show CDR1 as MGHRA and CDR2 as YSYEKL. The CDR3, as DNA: TGCGCCAGCAGCCAGCCTACAGGGGCCTTAGGCTATGGCTACACCTTC. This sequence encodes CASSQPTGALGYGYTF.

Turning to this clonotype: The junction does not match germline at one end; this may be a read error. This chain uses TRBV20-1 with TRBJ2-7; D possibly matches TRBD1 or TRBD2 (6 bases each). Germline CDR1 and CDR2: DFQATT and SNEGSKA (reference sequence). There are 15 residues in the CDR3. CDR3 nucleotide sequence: TGCAGTGCCAGAGAGGGGGGCCTAAGCTCCTACGAGCATTACTTC. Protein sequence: CSAREGGLSSYEHYF.

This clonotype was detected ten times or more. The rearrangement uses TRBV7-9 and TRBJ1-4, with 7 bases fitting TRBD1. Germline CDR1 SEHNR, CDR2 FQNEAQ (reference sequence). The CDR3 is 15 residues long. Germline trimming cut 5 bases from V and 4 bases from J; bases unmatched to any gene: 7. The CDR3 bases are TGTGCCAGCAGCCCCCCGGGACAGATTAATGAAAAACTGTTTTTT. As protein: CASSPPGQINEKLFF.

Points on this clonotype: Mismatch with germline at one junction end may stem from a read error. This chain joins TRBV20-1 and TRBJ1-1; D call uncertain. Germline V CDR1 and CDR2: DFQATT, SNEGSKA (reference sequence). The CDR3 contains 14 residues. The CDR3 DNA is TGCAGTGTTAGAGGTCAGAGCGGGCGGACTGAAGCTTTCTTT. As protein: CSVRGQSGRTEAFF.

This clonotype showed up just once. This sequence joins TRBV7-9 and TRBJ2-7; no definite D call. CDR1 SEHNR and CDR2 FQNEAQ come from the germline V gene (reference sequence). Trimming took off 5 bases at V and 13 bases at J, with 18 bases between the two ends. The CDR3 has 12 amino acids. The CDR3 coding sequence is TGTGCCAGCAGCCTACGAGCAGCAAACTTTTACTTC. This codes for CASSLRAANFYF.

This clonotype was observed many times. The CDR3 protein is CASSQEMVTEAFF. The CDR3 region has the DNA TGTGCCAGCAGCCAAGAGATGGTCACTGAAGCTTTCTTT. J is TRBJ1-1 and V is TRBV14; no clear D. CDR3 length equals 13 residues. The germline V and J ends were trimmed by 0 bases and 4 bases, with 6 bases remaining between them. From germline, CDR1 is SGHDN and CDR2 FVKESK.

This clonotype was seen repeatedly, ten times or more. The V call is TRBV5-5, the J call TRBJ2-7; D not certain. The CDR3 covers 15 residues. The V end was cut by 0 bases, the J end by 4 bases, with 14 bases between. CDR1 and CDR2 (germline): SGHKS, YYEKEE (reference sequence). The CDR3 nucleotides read TGTGCCAGCAGCTTGGCGGGTACCAATCCTTACGAGCAGTACTTC. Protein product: CASSLAGTNPYEQYF.

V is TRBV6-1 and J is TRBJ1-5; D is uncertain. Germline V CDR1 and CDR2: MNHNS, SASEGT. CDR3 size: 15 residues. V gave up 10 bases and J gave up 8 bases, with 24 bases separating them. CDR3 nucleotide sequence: TGTGCCAACAATGAATTAAGGACGAGTTTAGAGCCCCAGCATTTT. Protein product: CANNELRTSLEPQHF.

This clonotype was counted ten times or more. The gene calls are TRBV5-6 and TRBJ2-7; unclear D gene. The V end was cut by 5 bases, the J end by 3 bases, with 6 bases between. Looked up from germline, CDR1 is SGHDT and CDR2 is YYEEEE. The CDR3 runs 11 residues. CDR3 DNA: TGTGCCAGCAGTTTAGACTACGAGCAGTACTTC. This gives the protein CASSLDYEQYF. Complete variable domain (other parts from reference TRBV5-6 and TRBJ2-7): DAGVTQSPTHLIKTRGQQVTLRCSPKSGHDTVSWYQQALGQGPQFIFQYYEEEERQRGNFPDRFSGHQFPNYSSELNVNALLLGDSALYLCASSLDYEQYFGPGTRLTVT.

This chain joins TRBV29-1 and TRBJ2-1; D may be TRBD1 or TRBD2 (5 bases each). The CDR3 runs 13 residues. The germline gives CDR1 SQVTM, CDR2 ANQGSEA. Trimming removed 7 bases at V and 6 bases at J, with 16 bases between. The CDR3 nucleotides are TGCAGCGACACCCATGAGAGGGGCAATGAGCAGTTCTTC. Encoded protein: CSDTHERGNEQFF.

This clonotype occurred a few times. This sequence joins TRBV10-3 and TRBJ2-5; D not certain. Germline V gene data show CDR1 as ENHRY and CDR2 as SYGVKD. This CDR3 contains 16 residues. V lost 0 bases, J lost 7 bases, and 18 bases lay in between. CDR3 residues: CAISESVGPTSSTQYF. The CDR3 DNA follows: TGTGCCATCAGTGAGTCTGTAGGGCCGACGAGTTCGACCCAGTACTTC.